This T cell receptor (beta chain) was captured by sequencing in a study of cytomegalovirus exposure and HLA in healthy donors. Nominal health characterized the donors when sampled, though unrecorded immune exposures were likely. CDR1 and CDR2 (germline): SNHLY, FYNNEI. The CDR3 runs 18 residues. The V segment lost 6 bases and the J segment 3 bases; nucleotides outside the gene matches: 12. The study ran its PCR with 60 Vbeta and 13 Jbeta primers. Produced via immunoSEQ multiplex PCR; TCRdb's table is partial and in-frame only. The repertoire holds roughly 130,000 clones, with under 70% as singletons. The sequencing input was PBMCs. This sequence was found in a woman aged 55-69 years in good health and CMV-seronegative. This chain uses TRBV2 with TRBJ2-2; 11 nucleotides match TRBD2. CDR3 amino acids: CASSINPGTSGYTGELFF. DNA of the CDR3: TGTGCCAGCAGCATCAATCCCGGGACTAGCGGCTACACCGGGGAGCTGTTTTTT.